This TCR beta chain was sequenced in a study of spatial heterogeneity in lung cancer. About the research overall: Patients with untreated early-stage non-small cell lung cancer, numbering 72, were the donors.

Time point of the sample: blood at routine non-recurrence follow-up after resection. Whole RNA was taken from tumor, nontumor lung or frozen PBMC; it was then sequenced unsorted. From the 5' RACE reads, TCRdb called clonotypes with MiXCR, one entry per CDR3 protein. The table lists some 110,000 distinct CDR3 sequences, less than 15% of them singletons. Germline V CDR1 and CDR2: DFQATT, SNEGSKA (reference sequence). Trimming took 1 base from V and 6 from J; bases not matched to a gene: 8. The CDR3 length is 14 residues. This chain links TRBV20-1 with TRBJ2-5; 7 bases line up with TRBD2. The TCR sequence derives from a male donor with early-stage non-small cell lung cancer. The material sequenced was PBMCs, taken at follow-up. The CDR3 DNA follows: TGCAGTGCTAGAGGACAAGCGGGGCAGAAGACCCAGTACTTC. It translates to CSARGQAGQKTQYF.